A few counts support the clone carrying this TCR beta chain. Its antigen is currently unknown. Trimming cost V 2 bases and J 0 bases; bases outside gene matches: 7. Germline lookup yields CDR1 SGHDN and CDR2 FVKESK. This CDR3 spans 18 amino acids. This record belongs to a study of Graves' ophthalmopathy and Graves' hyperthyroidism. The authors amplified TCR beta CDR3 regions, and they did so from RNA transcripts for repertoire sequencing. First-round RT-PCR with HTBI primers preceded a second-round multiplex PCR. Using its own MiXCR run on the multiplex PCR reads, TCRdb lists one record per CDR3 protein. The sample consists of about half a million distinct CDR3 sequences, approximately 15% of them appearing once. Findings and caveats of the study: Blood repertoires reportedly contained most expanded thyroid clonotypes above 0.001 frequency.

The sequence was collected from a woman aged 30 to 39 with Graves' ophthalmopathy. Sequenced input: blood. The chain uses TRBV14 and TRBJ2-6; TRBD1 matches 7 bases. The CDR3 region has the DNA TGTGCCAGCAGCCAACGACAGGGCTATGTCTCTGGGGCCAACGTCCTGACTTTC. Its translation is CASSQRQGYVSGANVLTF.